The 8 T cell receptor beta chains listed next were all sequenced from one sample in a study of cytotoxic CD8 clonotypes in ibrutinib-treated CLL. Some clones are missing from TCRdb's copy, which holds only in-frame ones; the method was immunoSEQ multiplex PCR. The sample shows 300,000 or so clones, about 64% of them seen only once. The sample consisted of PBMCs, taken after 36 months of ibrutinib treatment. These receptors all stem from a human donor with chronic lymphocytic leukemia.

This clone appeared a few times. Other DNA sequences in the sample encode the same CDR3. The chain has TRBV20-1 and TRBJ2-7; possibly TRBD1 for D (5 bases). This CDR3 contains 11 residues. Germline V CDR1 and CDR2: DFQATT, SNEGSKA (reference sequence). The V gene lost 6 bases and the J gene lost 3 bases, with 9 bases spanning the gap. The CDR3 DNA reads as TGCAGTGCGAGGCAGGGCTACGAGCAGTACTTC. This codes for CSARQGYEQYF.

V gene TRBV4-3 combines with J gene TRBJ1-2; TRBD1 matches 7 bases. The V gene's germline CDR1 is LGHNA and CDR2 YSLEER. V was clipped by 4 bases and J by 2 bases; unmatched bases: 4. CDR3 length: 14 residues. This CDR3 is CASSPGRGNYGYTF. In DNA form, the CDR3 reads TGCGCCAGCAGCCCCGGCAGGGGGAACTATGGCTACACCTTC.

The chain has TRBV18 and TRBJ1-1, with no clear D. Trimming shortened V by 0 bases and J by 0 bases, and 8 bases separated the two germline ends. This CDR3 spans 15 amino acids. Germline V lookup: CDR1 KGHSH, CDR2 LQKENI. This CDR3 is CASSPPVIVNTEAFF. The CDR3 coding sequence is TGTGCCAGCTCACCACCAGTCATCGTGAACACTGAAGCTTTCTTT.

V is TRBV27 and J is TRBJ2-3; 15 positions agree with TRBD2. From germline, CDR1 is MNHEY and CDR2 SMNVEV (reference sequence). Losses at the gene ends were 10 bases for V and 4 bases for J; bases not matched to a gene: 18. The CDR3 has 19 residues. CDR3 amino acids: CATRQQPGLAGGGADTQYF. CDR3 sequence (DNA): TGTGCCACCAGACAACAACCGGGACTAGCGGGAGGAGGAGCAGATACGCAGTATTTT.

The rearrangement uses TRBV11-2 and TRBJ1-1, with D hard to call. The V gene lost 6 bases and the J gene lost 0 bases, with 11 bases spanning the gap. Germline CDR1 and CDR2: SGHAT and FQNNGV. The CDR3 extends over 14 amino acids. CDR3 loop: CASRRTAMNTEAFF. The CDR3 coding sequence is TGTGCCAGCAGGCGGACGGCGATGAACACTGAAGCTTTCTTT.

The chain has TRBV12-5 and TRBJ2-3; 9 bases agree with TRBD2. The junction had 7 bases not matched to a gene; V was cut back by 4 bases and J by 5 bases. The CDR3 has 15 amino acids. CDR1 is LGHNT and CDR2 is FRNRAP in the germline V gene. DNA for the CDR3: TGTGCTAGTGGTTGGGGGGGACTAGCTGAAGATACGCAGTATTTT. Translating it yields CASGWGGLAEDTQYF. Looking up the rest from reference TRBV12-5 and TRBJ2-3 gives the full variable domain: DARVTQTPRHKVTEMGQEVTMRCQPILGHNTVFWYRQTMMQGLELLAYFRNRAPLDDSGMPKDRFSAEMPDATLATLKIQPSEPRDSAVYFCASGWGGLAEDTQYFGPGTRLTVL.

This clone came up once. The chain employs TRBV15 and TRBJ2-5, with D perhaps TRBD2 (6 bases). The CDR3 is 15 residues long. The germline V and J ends were trimmed by 0 bases and 3 bases, with 11 bases remaining between them. Germline V gene lookup returns CDR1 LNHNV and CDR2 YYDKDF (reference sequence). The CDR3 region is CATSRDQGGEETQYF. The CDR3 DNA is TGTGCCACCAGCAGAGATCAAGGCGGGGAAGAGACCCAGTACTTC. The entire variable domain, with the rest obtained from reference TRBV15 and TRBJ2-5, is as follows: DAMVIQNPRYQVTQFGKPVTLSCSQTLNHNVMYWYQQKSSQAPKLLFHYYDKDFNNEADTPDNFQSRRPNTSFCFLDIRSPGLGDTAMYLCATSRDQGGEETQYFGPGTRLLVL.

This clone was seen a few times. The genes are TRBV6-5 and TRBJ1-4, with no clear D. Looked up from germline, CDR1 is MNHEY and CDR2 is SVGAGI. This CDR3 region has 16 residues. The ends were cut back, 2 bases at V and 7 bases at J, with 17 bases in the middle. The CDR3 sequence is CASSYDLPLGREKLFF. The CDR3 nucleotides read TGTGCCAGCAGTTACGACTTGCCCCTAGGACGTGAAAAACTGTTTTTT.